The T cell receptor (beta chain) described here comes from a study of blood T cell repertoires in COVID-19. Study-wide background: The samples span acute and convalescent COVID-19 from the United States, Italy and Spain.

Original analysis: Amplification of reference gene primers provided the estimated nucleated cell counts. Produced via immunoSEQ multiplex PCR; TCRdb's table is partial and in-frame only. V and J calls and clone size follow that table, whereas D and trimming were derived from the DNA. The sample carries 150,000 to 180,000 clones, just under 85% recorded once. Turning to this clone: Other DNA sequences in this specimen translate into the identical CDR3.

The TCR sequence derives from a woman aged 60-70 years with acute or convalescent COVID-19. Sequencing was done on a sample of peripheral blood.

CDR3 loop: CASSYRGTGGYTF. The CDR3 DNA sequence: TGTGCCAGCAGTTATCGGGGAACGGGAGGCTACACCTTC. The chain has TRBV6-6 and TRBJ1-2; no firm D call. The germline gives CDR1 MNHNY, CDR2 SVGAGI (reference sequence). V shed 3 bases and J shed 8 bases, with 13 bases lying between them. CDR3 length: 13 residues.